The 6 T cell receptor beta chains below all came from one sample that was sequenced in a study of blood T cell repertoires in COVID-19. Libraries were prepared by immunoSEQ multiplex PCR; TCRdb keeps only in-frame clonotypes and omits some of them. The sample comprises 150,000 or so clones, roughly four fifths of which are singletons, and roughly 15% rests with the top ten. The source material was peripheral blood. Receptors were obtained from a human donor with acute or convalescent COVID-19. The donor label of this sample is uncertain.

This clone was picked up one time. The gene calls are TRBV4-1 and TRBJ2-7; TRBD1 matches at 9 bases. The V gene's germline CDR1 is MGHRA and CDR2 YSYEKL. The CDR3 is 16 amino acids. The V and J ends lost 1 base and 0 bases, in that order; junction bases with no gene match: 4. The CDR3 DNA reads TGCGCCAGCAGCCAAGGGACAGGGGAACGCTCCTACGAGCAGTACTTC. This sequence encodes CASSQGTGERSYEQYF.

The chain is built from TRBV7-3 and TRBJ2-6, with a weak D call TRBD1 (6 bases). The CDR3 runs 17 residues. V lost 3 bases and J 0 bases, leaving 12 bases between the germline ends. Germline CDR1 is SGHTA and CDR2 is FQGTGA. CDR3 sequence: CASSFSGTTSGANVLTF. The CDR3 nucleotides are TGTGCCAGCAGCTTCTCCGGGACAACCTCTGGGGCCAACGTCCTGACTTTC.

The V and J genes are TRBV30 and TRBJ2-3, with 14 bases identical to TRBD2. Per germline, CDR1 GTSNPN and CDR2 SVGIG (reference sequence). This CDR3 contains 14 residues. V trimming: 5 bases; J trimming: 5 bases; junction bases outside the gene matches: 3. The CDR3 protein is CAWGLAGGRDTQYF. The DNA for the CDR3 is TGTGCCTGGGGACTAGCGGGGGGAAGAGATACGCAGTATTTT.

CDR3 sequence (DNA): TGTGCCAGCAGCTTAACTGGCGGGGGGCACCAAGAGACCCAGTACTTC. Amino acid sequence: CASSLTGGGHQETQYF. V and J are TRBV7-3 and TRBJ2-5; 8 bases align to TRBD2. The CDR3 is 16 residues long. Germline V CDR1 and CDR2: SGHTA, FQGTGA. V lost 0 bases, J lost 0 bases, and 3 bases stayed unmatched.

This clone was counted a single time. The V and J genes are TRBV30 and TRBJ1-5, with D tentatively TRBD1 (6 bases). This CDR3 contains 13 residues. Trimming removed 0 bases from V and 7 bases from J, with 10 bases in between. CDR1 and CDR2 (germline): GTSNPN, SVGIG (reference sequence). The CDR3: CAWSVGGWQPQHF. In DNA form, the CDR3 reads TGTGCCTGGAGTGTTGGGGGCTGGCAGCCCCAGCATTTT.

Here the CDR3 DNA reads TGCGCCAGCAGCCCGCATCCCCAGGGAATCAATCAGCCCCAGCATTTT. Encoded protein: CASSPHPQGINQPQHF. The V call is TRBV4-3, the J call TRBJ1-5; D is possibly TRBD1 (5 bases). The CDR3 is 16 amino acids. The germline V and J ends were trimmed by 4 bases and 3 bases, with 16 bases remaining between them. Germline V gene lookup returns CDR1 LGHNA and CDR2 YSLEER.